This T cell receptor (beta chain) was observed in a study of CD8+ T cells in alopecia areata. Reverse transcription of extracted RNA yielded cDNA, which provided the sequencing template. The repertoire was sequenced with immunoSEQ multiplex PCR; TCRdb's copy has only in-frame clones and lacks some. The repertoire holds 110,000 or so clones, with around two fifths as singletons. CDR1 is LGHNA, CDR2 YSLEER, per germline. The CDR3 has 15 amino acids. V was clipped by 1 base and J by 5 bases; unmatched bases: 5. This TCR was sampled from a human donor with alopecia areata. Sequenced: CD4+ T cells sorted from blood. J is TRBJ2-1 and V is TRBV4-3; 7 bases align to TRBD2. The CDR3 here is CASSQAVSGHNEQFF. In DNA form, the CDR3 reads TGCGCCAGCAGCCAAGCGGTTAGCGGGCACAATGAGCAGTTCTTC.